This entry lists 16 T cell receptor beta chains sequenced from one sample in a study of neurological immune-mediated disorders. In TCRdb, the 5' RACE reads were re-called with MiXCR into one record per CDR3 protein. The sample records 25,000 to 30,000 distinct CDR3 sequences, less than 8.5% being singletons. The sequencing input was PBMCs. These receptors were collected from a woman between 45 and 65 years old in good health.

This clonotype was picked up many times. The genes are TRBV6-1 and TRBJ2-1, with D possibly matching TRBD2 (5 bases). CDR1 is MNHNS, CDR2 SASEGT, per germline. CDR3 length equals 11 residues. V shed 8 bases and J shed 8 bases, with 10 bases lying between them. The DNA of the CDR3 is TGTGCCAGCCAGCGGTCCCATGAGCAGTTCTTC. Amino acid sequence: CASQRSHEQFF.

Ten or more counts support this clonotype. This chain connects TRBV28 to TRBJ2-2, with D possibly being TRBD2 (7 bases). Germline V gene lookup returns CDR1 MDHEN and CDR2 SYDVKM. Deletions cut 8 bases from V and 2 bases from J, with 24 bases between. This CDR3 spans 18 amino acids. The CDR3 DNA is TGTGCCAGCGGCTTAGCGGGTTGGGGGGCGCATAACACCGGGGAGCTGTTTTTT. Its protein product is CASGLAGWGAHNTGELFF.

The table lists this clonotype with a few counts. CDR3 DNA sequence: TGCAGTGCTACTCGACAGGGAACCGGGGAGCTGTTTTTT. Translated, it gives CSATRQGTGELFF. V and J are TRBV20-1 and TRBJ2-2; 7 bases match TRBD1. This CDR3 has 13 residues. Germline V gene data show CDR1 as DFQATT and CDR2 as SNEGSKA (reference sequence). V gave up 4 bases and J gave up 5 bases; unmatched junction bases: 4.

As for this clonotype: This could be a read error, since a much larger clone is one nucleotide away. The chain couples TRBV5-1 to TRBJ2-1; D unresolved. V was trimmed by 2 bases and J by 10 bases, leaving 10 bases between them. The CDR3 has 12 amino acids. CDR1 and CDR2 from the germline V gene are SGHRS and YFSETQ. The CDR3 reads CASSFLPDEQFF. The CDR3 DNA reads as TGCGCCAGCAGCTTTCTACCCGACGAGCAGTTCTTC.

The rearrangement links TRBV5-4 to TRBJ1-4; 10 bases agree with TRBD1. This CDR3 has 15 amino acids. The germline CDR1 and CDR2 sequences are SGHNT and YYREEE (reference sequence). The J segment lost 7 bases and the V segment lost 4 bases, leaving 7 bases of the junction unmatched. DNA of the CDR3: TGTGCCAGCAGCCCGGGGACAGGGGAAGGTGAAAAACTGTTTTTT. It encodes CASSPGTGEGEKLFF. The full variable domain, in which reference TRBV5-4 and TRBJ1-4 provide the parts outside the CDR3, is ETGVTQSPTHLIKTRGQQVTLRCSSQSGHNTVSWYQQALGQGPQFIFQYYREEENGRGNFPPRFSGLQFPNYSSELNVNALELDDSALYLCASSPGTGEGEKLFFGSGTQLSVL.

The sample holds many counts of this clonotype. V usage is TRBV5-1 and J usage is TRBJ2-7; possibly TRBD2 for D (6 bases). The CDR3 totals 15 residues. Trimming took 4 bases from V and 3 from J, leaving 17 bases between them. CDR1 SGHRS and CDR2 YFSETQ come from the germline V gene. The CDR3 sequence: CASSPPTEGGYEQYF. DNA for the CDR3: TGCGCCAGCAGCCCACCGACGGAGGGAGGCTACGAGCAGTACTTC. Looking up the rest from reference TRBV5-1 and TRBJ2-7 gives the full variable domain: KAGVTQTPRYLIKTRGQQVTLSCSPISGHRSVSWYQQTPGQGLQFLFEYFSETQRNKGNFPGRFSGRQFSNSRSEMNVSTLELGDSALYLCASSPPTEGGYEQYFGPGTRLTVT.

By proportion, this clonotype is medium-sized (0.01 to 0.1%). The rearrangement links TRBV3-1 to TRBJ2-7; possible D gene TRBD1, 5 bases. Germline-derived CDR1 and CDR2 are LGHDT and YNNKEL (reference sequence). The V end was cut by 6 bases, the J end by 4 bases, with 16 bases between. This CDR3 has 14 residues. The CDR3 region is CASSIGHAEYEQYF. In nucleotides, the CDR3 is TGTGCCAGCAGTATCGGACATGCGGAGTACGAGCAGTACTTC.

This clonotype was recorded at least ten times. The J gene is TRBJ2-1, the V gene TRBV20-1, with 9 bases aligning to TRBD1. The V segment lost 4 bases and the J segment 7 bases; nucleotides outside the gene matches: 8. Germline CDR1 reads DFQATT; CDR2 reads SNEGSKA (reference sequence). The CDR3 runs to 14 residues. In nucleotides, the CDR3 is TGCAGTGCTACCAAACCCGACAGGGGGAATGAGCAGTTCTTC. It encodes CSATKPDRGNEQFF.

This clonotype was counted many times. The chain joins TRBV5-6 to TRBJ2-7; D tentatively fits TRBD1 or TRBD2 (8 bases each). V shed 4 bases and J shed 6 bases, with 20 bases lying between them. Germline V CDR1 and CDR2: SGHDT, YYEEEE. The CDR3 sequence is 15 residues long. As DNA, the CDR3 is TGTGCCAGCAGCCGGGGGGGGACAGGCTTCTCCGAGCAGTACTTC. As protein: CASSRGGTGFSEQYF. Complete variable domain (other parts from reference TRBV5-6 and TRBJ2-7): DAGVTQSPTHLIKTRGQQVTLRCSPKSGHDTVSWYQQALGQGPQFIFQYYEEEERQRGNFPDRFSGHQFPNYSSELNVNALLLGDSALYLCASSRGGTGFSEQYFGPGTRLTVT.

This clonotype showed up many times. The J gene is TRBJ2-2, the V gene TRBV7-2; D is ambiguous. The germline gives CDR1 SGHTA, CDR2 FQGNSA. The CDR3 has 13 residues. V lost 1 base, J lost 3 bases, and 3 bases lay in between. The CDR3 spells CASSLDYTGELFF. The CDR3 region has the DNA TGTGCCAGCAGCTTAGACTACACCGGGGAGCTGTTTTTT.

There are many counts of this clonotype. The rearrangement joins TRBV7-9 to TRBJ2-3, with D unresolved. CDR1 is SEHNR and CDR2 is FQNEAQ in the germline V gene (reference sequence). The CDR3 loop spans 13 amino acids. The germline V and J ends were trimmed by 4 bases and 7 bases, with 12 bases remaining between them. This CDR3 is CASSSVEEYTQYF. As DNA, the CDR3 is TGTGCCAGCAGCTCGGTCGAAGAGTATACGCAGTATTTT.

At least ten counts were recorded for this clonotype. The CDR3 is CASSLAPGSDEQYF. DNA of the CDR3: TGTGCCAGCAGCTTAGCGCCAGGAAGCGACGAGCAGTACTTC. The J gene is TRBJ2-7, the V gene TRBV7-9; D is unclear. CDR3 length: 14 residues. Between the trimmed V and J ends, which lost 0 bases and 5 bases, there was a span of 11 bases. Germline CDR1 SEHNR, CDR2 FQNEAQ (reference sequence).

Ten or more counts support this clonotype. The chain carries TRBV5-1 and TRBJ1-1; D is unresolved. Germline V gene data show CDR1 as SGHRS and CDR2 as YFSETQ. The CDR3 has 16 amino acids. Trimming took off 0 bases at V and 0 bases at J, with 12 bases between the two ends. CDR3 residues: CASSLDSLLMNTEAFF. The CDR3 DNA reads as TGCGCCAGCAGCTTGGACAGCCTTCTCATGAACACTGAAGCTTTCTTT.

A remark on this clonotype: A read error may be the cause here, since a much bigger clone is one base away. The J gene is TRBJ2-1, the V gene TRBV20-1; 11 nucleotides align to TRBD1. Germline lookup yields CDR1 DFQATT and CDR2 SNEGSKA (reference sequence). CDR3 length: 12 residues. V lost 7 bases and J lost 8; bases outside the gene matches: 4. CDR3 DNA sequence: TGCAGTGTGGGACAGGGGGGCGATGAGCAGTTCTTC. Its protein is CSVGQGGDEQFF.

This clonotype was detected ten times or more. This chain uses TRBV2 with TRBJ1-5; no definite D call. CDR3 length: 13 residues. V was trimmed by 6 bases and J by 2 bases, leaving 8 bases between them. The V gene's germline CDR1 is SNHLY and CDR2 FYNNEI. The CDR3 DNA reads as TGTGCCAGCAGGGAGTCCGGCAATCAGCCCCAGCATTTT. Translation: CASRESGNQPQHF.

This clonotype was observed many times. The V and J genes are TRBV20-1 and TRBJ1-1, with D possibly TRBD1 on 5 matching bases. This CDR3 region has 11 residues. Germline CDR1 DFQATT, CDR2 SNEGSKA (reference sequence). This CDR3 reads CVPRENTEAFF. In DNA, the CDR3 is TGCGTCCCCAGGGAGAACACTGAAGCTTTCTTT.